The 15 T cell receptor beta chains listed next were all sequenced from one sample in a study of blood T cell repertoires in COVID-19. Using immunoSEQ multiplex PCR, the repertoire was profiled, and TCRdb retains in-frame clones only, with some absent. The sample has approximately 480,000 clones, approximately 86% seen once; the top ten hold 0.7%. The specimen sequenced was PBMCs or T cells enriched from blood (not recorded which). These receptors were obtained from a woman between 18 and 30 years old who had recovered from COVID-19.

V usage is TRBV5-1 and J usage is TRBJ2-5, with TRBD1 as a possible D gene (5 bases). Trimming removed 0 bases from V and 4 bases from J, with 7 bases in between. From germline, CDR1 is SGHRS and CDR2 YFSETQ. The CDR3 spans 13 residues. CDR3 in DNA: TGCGCCAGCAGCTTGGAGGGGCCAGAGACCCAGTACTTC. It yields the protein CASSLEGPETQYF.

The V gene is TRBV27, the J gene TRBJ1-5; no reliable D call. CDR1 and CDR2 from the germline V gene are MNHEY and SMNVEV (reference sequence). V shed 5 bases and J shed 0 bases, with 11 bases lying between them. This CDR3 comprises 15 residues. The CDR3 sequence is CASSPQPGSNQPQHF. DNA of the CDR3: TGTGCCAGCAGTCCTCAGCCGGGTAGCAATCAGCCCCAGCATTTT.

The chain has TRBV6-1 and TRBJ1-5; TRBD1 might be the D (5 bases). This CDR3 is 17 amino acids long. V shed 1 base and J shed 2 bases, with 15 bases lying between them. Germline CDR1 and CDR2: MNHNS and SASEGT. For the CDR3, the DNA is TGTGCCAGCAGTGAAGGTAAGGGGATAAGAGGCAATCAGCCCCAGCATTTT. Its translation is CASSEGKGIRGNQPQHF.

The rearrangement uses TRBV6-5 and TRBJ1-2; weak D call: TRBD1 (6 bases). The germline V gene has CDR1 MNHEY and CDR2 SVGAGI. CDR3 length: 15 residues. Deletions cut 6 bases from V and 1 base from J, with 15 bases between. The CDR3 bases are TGTGCCAGCAGAACCCCGGGGGGCCGTAACTATGGCTACACCTTC. It is translated as CASRTPGGRNYGYTF.

V usage is TRBV2 and J usage is TRBJ2-7, with TRBD1 as a possible D gene (5 bases). The CDR3 consists of 13 residues. Trimming pared 7 bases from V and 4 bases from J, leaving 14 bases between. The germline gives CDR1 SNHLY, CDR2 FYNNEI. The CDR3 protein is CASTLRQFYEQYF. Written as DNA, the CDR3 is TGTGCCAGCACCTTAAGACAGTTTTACGAGCAGTACTTC.

This clone was found once. The V and J genes are TRBV6-1 and TRBJ1-4, with D unresolved. CDR3 length: 17 amino acids. V lost 2 bases, J lost 0 bases, and 13 bases lay in between. CDR1 is MNHNS, CDR2 SASEGT, per germline. In nucleotides, the CDR3 is TGTGCCAGCAGTGAATGGCTCCCCGTCTCAACTAATGAAAAACTGTTTTTT. Its translation is CASSEWLPVSTNEKLFF.

The chain employs TRBV9 and TRBJ2-7, with unresolved D. The CDR3 loop spans 13 amino acids. V lost 1 base and J lost 6, with 11 bases in between. Germline-derived CDR1 and CDR2 are SGDLS and YYNGEE. The CDR3 here is CASSVQALGEQYF. DNA of the CDR3: TGTGCCAGCAGCGTACAGGCTCTTGGCGAGCAGTACTTC. Combining the CDR3 with reference TRBV9 and TRBJ2-7 gives the whole variable domain DSGVTQTPKHLITATGQRVTLRCSPRSGDLSVYWYQQSLDQGLQFLIQYYNGEERAKGNILERFSAQQFPDLHSELNLSSLELGDSALYFCASSVQALGEQYFGPGTRLTVT.

The sample holds one count of this clone. The V gene is TRBV3-1 (or the pseudogene TRBV3-2), the J gene TRBJ1-2; the D gene is possibly TRBD1 (6 bases). V was cut by 10 bases and J by 10 bases, with 19 bases left in between. Germline V gene data show CDR1 as LGHDT and CDR2 as YNNKEL (reference sequence). The CDR3 has 12 residues. The CDR3 protein is CATRGGDRSYTF. In DNA, the CDR3 is TGTGCCACCCGCGGGGGAGACAGGTCCTACACCTTC.

The chain joins TRBV2 to TRBJ2-1, with 10 bases aligning to TRBD1. The CDR3 totals 14 residues. Germline CDR1 is SNHLY and CDR2 is FYNNEI. Trimming cost V 4 bases and J 9 bases; bases outside gene matches: 6. As DNA, the CDR3 is TGTGCCAGCAGTGTACCGGGACAGGGGTCTGAGCAGTTCTTC. Amino acid sequence: CASSVPGQGSEQFF.

This clone was counted a single time. The V call is TRBV27, the J call TRBJ2-7, with D tentatively TRBD1 (6 bases). V was shortened by 5 bases and J by 0 bases, with 14 bases between the two germline ends. The germline gives CDR1 MNHEY, CDR2 SMNVEV (reference sequence). The CDR3 runs to 15 residues. CDR3 sequence reads: CASSPIGQSSYEQYF. The CDR3 DNA is TGTGCCAGCAGTCCCATAGGACAGAGCTCCTACGAGCAGTACTTC.

The CDR3 loop reads CASSLDRGGDTQYF. The CDR3 DNA follows: TGTGCCAGCAGCTTGGACAGGGGGGGAGATACGCAGTATTTT. This chain joins TRBV5-5 and TRBJ2-3; TRBD1 might be the D (8 bases). Germline CDR1 and CDR2: SGHKS and YYEKEE (reference sequence). The length of the CDR3 is 14 residues. V was clipped by 0 bases and J by 5 bases, with 10 bases between them.

The gene calls are TRBV4-1 and TRBJ2-3; 9 bases match TRBD2. V lost 0 bases, J lost 2 bases, and 9 bases stayed unmatched. Looked up from germline, CDR1 is MGHRA and CDR2 is YSYEKL. The CDR3 totals 18 residues. Written as DNA, the CDR3 is TGCGCCAGCAGCCAAGACCCAACAACTAGCGGGTTCACAGATACGCAGTATTTT. Translation: CASSQDPTTSGFTDTQYF.

The CDR3 DNA follows: TGTGCCAGCAGTTTCTTTTGGACAGGGGCTCGAGGGAATCAGCCCCAGCATTTT. It is translated as CASSFFWTGARGNQPQHF. This chain links TRBV28 with TRBJ1-5; TRBD1 matches 9 bases. Per the germline V gene, CDR1 is MDHEN and CDR2 is SYDVKM. V was pared by 3 bases and J by 4 bases, with 13 bases of the junction left unmatched. The CDR3 is made up of 18 amino acids.

This chain connects TRBV7-2 to TRBJ2-2; 8 nucleotides align to TRBD1. The CDR3 is 14 residues long. J gave up 7 bases and V 5 bases, and 6 bases lay outside the gene matches. From germline, CDR1 is SGHTA and CDR2 FQGNSA. CDR3 in DNA: TGTGCCAGCAGCGACAGGGGAAGAATCGGGGAGCTGTTTTTT. This translates into CASSDRGRIGELFF.

This sequence joins TRBV24-1 and TRBJ1-3, with D perhaps matching TRBD1 (5 bases). The CDR3 is 15 residues long. V was trimmed by 7 bases and J by 8 bases, leaving 20 bases between them. In germline, CDR1 is KGHDR, CDR2 SFDVKD. The CDR3 loop is CATSIYGTREDTIYF. The CDR3, as DNA: TGTGCCACCAGCATTTATGGGACCCGGGAGGACACCATATATTTT.